These T cell receptor beta chains were read from a single sample in a study of patients and donors after allogeneic stem cell transplantation. One entry per CDR3 protein, called by TCRdb with MiXCR from the RT-PCR reads. This sample has some 150,000 distinct CDR3 sequences; 30% to 45% occur once, and the top ten carry approximately 50%. The sequenced material came from blood, either unsorted or a sorted T cell fraction (not recorded which). All receptors derive from a human donor who was either an allogeneic HSCT recipient or a stem cell or donor lymphocyte infusion donor (not recorded which). It is not recorded whose cells these are; they may come from a transplant donor. Each CDR3 is given with its conserved first and last residue. D genes are given only for firm matches. Clone size, where shown, is once, few, many, or a class for clones that have expanded.

j_gene | len | v_gene | d_gene | abundance | CDR3aa | CDR3nt
TRBJ2-1 | 16 | TRBV9 | TRBD1 | . | CASSTKGQGSYNEQFF | TGTGCCAGCAGCACAAAGGGACAGGGTTCTTACAATGAGCAGTTCTTC
TRBJ1-1 | 14 | TRBV12-3/TRBV12-4 | . | . | CASSLMGRNTEAFF | TGTGCCAGCAGTTTAATGGGTCGTAACACTGAAGCTTTCTTT
TRBJ2-4 | 17 | TRBV11-2 | . | few | CASSHFLGALAKNIQYF | TGTGCCAGCAGCCATTTTCTTGGGGCCCTAGCCAAAAACATTCAGTACTTC
TRBJ1-1 | 13 | TRBV20-1 | . | few | CSASPQWNTEAFF | TGCAGTGCATCCCCGCAGTGGAACACTGAAGCTTTCTTT
TRBJ1-1 | 15 | TRBV4-3 | . | . | CASSQDRGLNTEAFF | TGCGCCAGCAGCCAAGACAGAGGGCTGAACACTGAAGCTTTCTTT
TRBJ2-1 | 12 | TRBV12-3/TRBV12-4 | . | . | CASSDPRNEQFF | TGTGCCAGCAGTGACCCCAGGAATGAGCAGTTCTTC
TRBJ1-2 | 14 | TRBV12-3/TRBV12-4 | . | . | CASSLGGSAVRYTF | TGTGCCAGCAGTTTAGGGGGGTCCGCGGTCCGCTACACCTTC
TRBJ1-2 | 14 | TRBV12-3/TRBV12-4 | TRBD1 | few | CASRPGQGADGYTF | TGTGCCAGCAGACCAGGACAGGGAGCGGATGGCTACACCTTC
TRBJ1-1 | 13 | TRBV7-3 | . | few | CASSSGGATEAFF | TGTGCCAGCAGCTCTGGGGGTGCCACTGAAGCTTTCTTT
TRBJ2-3 | 15 | TRBV20-1 | TRBD2 | . | CSAKNLAGYTDTQYF | TGCAGTGCAAAGAATCTAGCGGGATACACAGATACGCAGTATTTT